The rows below give T cell receptor beta chains drawn from one sample of a study of T cell repertoires in cytomegalovirus infection. From the reads, TCRdb called clonotypes with MiXCR, one entry per CDR3 protein. The sample gives about 240,000 distinct CDR3 sequences, 6% to 8% of which show up once; about 6% is in the top ten. The sequencing sample was made of PBMCs. Source of these receptors: a human donor in good health (CMV status not recorded). Some clones in this sample may be carry-over from other donors' samples. Both conserved end residues are part of each CDR3. Each record gives: clone size, V gene, D gene, J gene, CDR3 DNA, CDR3 protein. The D gene is left open where the match is weak. Where a row states a size, it is once, few, many or the class of an expanded clone; other rows omit it.

clone_size: NA; v_call: TRBV29-1; d_call: NA; j_call: TRBJ2-5; cdr3_nt: TGCAGCGCCCCGACACCTAAAGAGACCCAGTACTTC; cdr3_aa: CSAPTPKETQYF
clone_size: many; v_call: TRBV7-6; d_call: NA; j_call: TRBJ1-4; cdr3_nt: TGTGCCAGCAGCACCGGACAGAGAATGTTTTTT; cdr3_aa: CASSTGQRMFF
clone_size: many; v_call: TRBV4-3; d_call: NA; j_call: TRBJ2-1; cdr3_nt: TGCGCCAGCGCCGTAAACTGGGACAATGAGCAGTTCTTC; cdr3_aa: CASAVNWDNEQFF
clone_size: many; v_call: TRBV28; d_call: TRBD1; j_call: TRBJ1-2; cdr3_nt: TGTGCCAGCAGTTTAACGCAGGGGGCGTATGGCTACACCTTC; cdr3_aa: CASSLTQGAYGYTF
clone_size: NA; v_call: TRBV28; d_call: TRBD1; j_call: TRBJ1-1; cdr3_nt: TGTGCCAGCAGTTTCCCCGGACAGGGGAGCGGAGCCCGCCTCGGTGAAGCTTTCTTT; cdr3_aa: CASSFPGQGSGARLGEAFF
clone_size: many; v_call: TRBV24-1; d_call: NA; j_call: TRBJ2-2; cdr3_nt: TGTGCCACCAGTGATTCGGCGGACACGAACACCGGGGAGCTGTTTTTT; cdr3_aa: CATSDSADTNTGELFF
clone_size: many; v_call: TRBV19; d_call: TRBD1; j_call: TRBJ2-1; cdr3_nt: TGTGCCAGTAGTAGACAGGGGAGCCACAATGAGCAGTTCTTC; cdr3_aa: CASSRQGSHNEQFF
clone_size: many; v_call: TRBV29-1; d_call: TRBD1; j_call: TRBJ1-2; cdr3_nt: TGCAGCGTTGAATCAGGGGGCGCCCATGGCTACACCTTC; cdr3_aa: CSVESGGAHGYTF
clone_size: many; v_call: TRBV25-1; d_call: NA; j_call: TRBJ1-4; cdr3_nt: TGTGCCAGCAGTGAAGGTACAGGCGGAGGTGAAAAACTGTTTTTT; cdr3_aa: CASSEGTGGGEKLFF
clone_size: NA; v_call: TRBV29-1; d_call: NA; j_call: TRBJ2-5; cdr3_nt: TGCAGCGTTGTTTCTTTTGGGCTCCAAGAGACCCAGTACTTC; cdr3_aa: CSVVSFGLQETQYF
clone_size: many; v_call: TRBV11-2; d_call: NA; j_call: TRBJ2-3; cdr3_nt: TGTGCCAGCAGCTTAGACATACCGGTGACAGATACGCAGTATTTT; cdr3_aa: CASSLDIPVTDTQYF
clone_size: many; v_call: TRBV7-2; d_call: NA; j_call: TRBJ1-4; cdr3_nt: TGTGCCAGCAGCTTAGGGTTTATCTCAACTAATGAAAAACTGTTTTTT; cdr3_aa: CASSLGFISTNEKLFF
clone_size: NA; v_call: TRBV4-3; d_call: NA; j_call: TRBJ1-6; cdr3_nt: TGCGCCAGCAGCCAAGATCGGTACGGCAGCTATAATTCACCCCTCCACTTT; cdr3_aa: CASSQDRYGSYNSPLHF
clone_size: many; v_call: TRBV7-2; d_call: TRBD2; j_call: TRBJ2-1; cdr3_nt: TGTGCCAGCAGCTCCGGACTAGTCCCCAATGAGCAGTTCTTC; cdr3_aa: CASSSGLVPNEQFF
clone_size: many; v_call: TRBV29-1; d_call: NA; j_call: TRBJ2-2; cdr3_nt: TGCAGCGTTGAAAACCTAGCGACGAACACCGGGGAGCTGTTTTTT; cdr3_aa: CSVENLATNTGELFF
clone_size: many; v_call: TRBV7-2; d_call: NA; j_call: TRBJ1-1; cdr3_nt: TGTGCCAGCAGTTACGGGGGCACTGAAGCTTTCTTT; cdr3_aa: CASSYGGTEAFF
clone_size: many; v_call: TRBV2; d_call: NA; j_call: TRBJ1-4; cdr3_nt: TGTGCCAGCGGGTCCGGAGCAACTAATGAAAAACTGTTTTTT; cdr3_aa: CASGSGATNEKLFF
clone_size: few; v_call: TRBV20-1; d_call: TRBD1; j_call: TRBJ1-4; cdr3_nt: TGCAGTGTTCGATCGACAGGGCCGGGTGAAAAACTGTTTTTT; cdr3_aa: CSVRSTGPGEKLFF
clone_size: many; v_call: TRBV3-1; d_call: NA; j_call: TRBJ2-1; cdr3_nt: TGTGCCAGCAGCCTCGGGACCTTGTACAATGAGCAGTTCTTC; cdr3_aa: CASSLGTLYNEQFF
clone_size: many; v_call: TRBV28; d_call: NA; j_call: TRBJ1-2; cdr3_nt: TGTGCCAGCAGTTCAGGCATGGGTGGTTATGGCTACACCTTC; cdr3_aa: CASSSGMGGYGYTF
clone_size: NA; v_call: TRBV7-9; d_call: NA; j_call: TRBJ1-5; cdr3_nt: TGTGCCAGCAGCTTAGATGGCGGTCAGAATCAGCCCCAGCATTTT; cdr3_aa: CASSLDGGQNQPQHF
clone_size: many; v_call: TRBV7-9; d_call: NA; j_call: TRBJ1-6; cdr3_nt: TGTGCCAGCAGCTCTAGTGGTGGCAGGGATAATTCACCCCTCCACTTT; cdr3_aa: CASSSSGGRDNSPLHF
clone_size: NA; v_call: TRBV4-2; d_call: NA; j_call: TRBJ1-5; cdr3_nt: TGTGCCAGCAGCCAGGCCGGGATTAGCAATCAGCCCCAGCATTTT; cdr3_aa: CASSQAGISNQPQHF
clone_size: few; v_call: TRBV2; d_call: NA; j_call: TRBJ2-3; cdr3_nt: TGTGCCAGCGGGAACACGCCCGTTCGGGCAGATACGCAGTATTTT; cdr3_aa: CASGNTPVRADTQYF
clone_size: many; v_call: TRBV3-1; d_call: NA; j_call: TRBJ1-1; cdr3_nt: TGTGCCAGCAGCCGCCTAGGGGAGACTGAAGCTTTCTTT; cdr3_aa: CASSRLGETEAFF
clone_size: many; v_call: TRBV20-1; d_call: NA; j_call: TRBJ1-4; cdr3_nt: TGCAGTGCCTCTGGACGGCTTGAAAAACTGTTTTTT; cdr3_aa: CSASGRLEKLFF
clone_size: many; v_call: TRBV10-3; d_call: NA; j_call: TRBJ1-1; cdr3_nt: TGTGCCATCAGACCCTTTTCAGGCGACACTGAAGCTTTCTTT; cdr3_aa: CAIRPFSGDTEAFF
clone_size: many; v_call: TRBV20-1; d_call: NA; j_call: TRBJ2-2; cdr3_nt: TGCAGTGCTAGTATATTCGGGACTTCCGGGGAGCTGTTTTTT; cdr3_aa: CSASIFGTSGELFF
clone_size: NA; v_call: TRBV7-9; d_call: NA; j_call: TRBJ1-6; cdr3_nt: TGTGCCAGCAGCTTAGCTTTTAGGGGTAGTGAGCCCCTCCACTTT; cdr3_aa: CASSLAFRGSEPLHF
clone_size: few; v_call: TRBV11-3; d_call: TRBD1; j_call: TRBJ2-7; cdr3_nt: TGTGCCAGCAGCGCCACCGGGACAGGGTCGTCCTACGAGCAGTACTTC; cdr3_aa: CASSATGTGSSYEQYF
clone_size: many; v_call: TRBV7-2; d_call: NA; j_call: TRBJ1-6; cdr3_nt: TGTGCCAGCAGCCGACAGAGCTCCTATAATTCACCCCTCCACTTT; cdr3_aa: CASSRQSSYNSPLHF
clone_size: NA; v_call: TRBV28; d_call: NA; j_call: TRBJ2-1; cdr3_nt: TGTGCCAGCAGTCTCCCGCCCGGCGGGCGGGAGCAGTTCTTC; cdr3_aa: CASSLPPGGREQFF
clone_size: many; v_call: TRBV28; d_call: NA; j_call: TRBJ2-4; cdr3_nt: TGTGCCAGCAGTTTCGGGACACCGGGCATTCAGTACTTC; cdr3_aa: CASSFGTPGIQYF
clone_size: many; v_call: TRBV6-2/TRBV6-3; d_call: NA; j_call: TRBJ1-1; cdr3_nt: TGTGCCAGCACCACACAGGGAAGATCTGAAGCTTTCTTT; cdr3_aa: CASTTQGRSEAFF
clone_size: many; v_call: TRBV20-1; d_call: TRBD1; j_call: TRBJ1-2; cdr3_nt: TGCAGTGCTAGAAGAGTGGCAGGGGGGGATAGGGGCTACACCTTC; cdr3_aa: CSARRVAGGDRGYTF
clone_size: few; v_call: TRBV9; d_call: TRBD1; j_call: TRBJ2-7; cdr3_nt: TGTGCCAGCAGCGGGGGACAGGGGAGCTCCTACGAGCAGTACTTC; cdr3_aa: CASSGGQGSSYEQYF